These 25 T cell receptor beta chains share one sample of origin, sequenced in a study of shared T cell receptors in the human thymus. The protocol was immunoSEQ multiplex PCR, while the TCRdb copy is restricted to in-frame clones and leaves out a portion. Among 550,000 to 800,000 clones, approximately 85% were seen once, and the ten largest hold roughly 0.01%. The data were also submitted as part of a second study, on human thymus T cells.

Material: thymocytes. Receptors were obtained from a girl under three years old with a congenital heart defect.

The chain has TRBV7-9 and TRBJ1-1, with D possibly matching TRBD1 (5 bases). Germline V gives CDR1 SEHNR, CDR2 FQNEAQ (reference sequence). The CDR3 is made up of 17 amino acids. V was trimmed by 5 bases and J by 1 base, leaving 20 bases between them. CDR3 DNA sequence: TGTGCCAGCAGCCCTCTCCTGTGCCGGGGGAAGAACACTGAAGCTTTCTTT. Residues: CASSPLLCRGKNTEAFF.

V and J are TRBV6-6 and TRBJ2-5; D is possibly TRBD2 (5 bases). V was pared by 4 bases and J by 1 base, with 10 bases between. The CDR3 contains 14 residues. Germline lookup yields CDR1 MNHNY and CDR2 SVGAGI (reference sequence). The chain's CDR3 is CASSLPGSQETQYF. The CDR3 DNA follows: TGTGCCAGCAGTTTGCCGGGGTCCCAAGAGACCCAGTACTTC.

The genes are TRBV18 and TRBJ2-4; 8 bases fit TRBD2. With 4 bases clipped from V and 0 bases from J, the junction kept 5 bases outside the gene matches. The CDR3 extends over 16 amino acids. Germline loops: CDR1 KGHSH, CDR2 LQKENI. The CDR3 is CASSQTSVGAKNIQYF. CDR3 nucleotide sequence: TGTGCCAGCTCACAGACTAGCGTGGGAGCCAAAAACATTCAGTACTTC.

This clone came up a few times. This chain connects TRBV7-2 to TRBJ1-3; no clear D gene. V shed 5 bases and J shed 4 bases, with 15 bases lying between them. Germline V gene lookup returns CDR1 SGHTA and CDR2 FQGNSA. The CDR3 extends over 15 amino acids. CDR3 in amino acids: CASSHRHPRGNTIYF. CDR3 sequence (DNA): TGTGCCAGCAGCCACCGACACCCCAGGGGAAACACCATATATTTT.

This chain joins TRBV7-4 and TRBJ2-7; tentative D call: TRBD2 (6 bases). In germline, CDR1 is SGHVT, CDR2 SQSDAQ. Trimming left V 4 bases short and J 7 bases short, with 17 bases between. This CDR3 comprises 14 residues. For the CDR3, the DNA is TGTGCCAGCAGCTCCAAGGCGGGGATCAAGGAGCAGTACTTC. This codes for CASSSKAGIKEQYF. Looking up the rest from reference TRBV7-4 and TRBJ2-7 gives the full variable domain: GAGVSQSPRYKVAKRGRDVALRCDSISGHVTLYWYRQTLGQGSEVLTYSQSDAQRDKSGRPSGRFSAERPERSVSTLKIQRTEQGDSAVYLCASSSKAGIKEQYFGPGTRLTVT.

The CDR3 loop reads CASSGLAGGETQYF. DNA of the CDR3: TGTGCCAGCAGTGGATTAGCGGGGGGAGAGACCCAGTACTTC. J is TRBJ2-5 and V is TRBV6-1; 10 nucleotides match TRBD2. The CDR3 extends over 14 amino acids. After removal of 4 bases from V and 4 bases from J, the junction contained 3 bases not matched to a gene. CDR1 and CDR2 (germline): MNHNS, SASEGT.

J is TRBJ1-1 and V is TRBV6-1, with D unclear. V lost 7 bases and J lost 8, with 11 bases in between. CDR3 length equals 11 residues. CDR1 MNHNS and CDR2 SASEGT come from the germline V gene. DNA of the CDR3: TGTGCCAGCATCAGCGTAAGGGAAGCTTTCTTT. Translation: CASISVREAFF.

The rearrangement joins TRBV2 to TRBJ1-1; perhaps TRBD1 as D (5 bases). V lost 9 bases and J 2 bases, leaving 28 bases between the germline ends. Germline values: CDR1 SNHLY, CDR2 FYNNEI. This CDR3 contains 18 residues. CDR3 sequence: CARGGPTASGKGNTEAFF. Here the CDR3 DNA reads TGTGCCAGGGGGGGACCAACCGCTAGTGGAAAAGGAAACACTGAAGCTTTCTTT.

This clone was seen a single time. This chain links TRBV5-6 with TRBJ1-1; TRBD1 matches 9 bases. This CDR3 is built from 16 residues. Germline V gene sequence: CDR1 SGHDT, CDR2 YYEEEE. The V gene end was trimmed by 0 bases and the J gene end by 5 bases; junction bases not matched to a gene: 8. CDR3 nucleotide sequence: TGTGCCAGCAGCTTGGCCCAAACAGGGGGCCGGACTGAAGCTTTCTTT. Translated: CASSLAQTGGRTEAFF.

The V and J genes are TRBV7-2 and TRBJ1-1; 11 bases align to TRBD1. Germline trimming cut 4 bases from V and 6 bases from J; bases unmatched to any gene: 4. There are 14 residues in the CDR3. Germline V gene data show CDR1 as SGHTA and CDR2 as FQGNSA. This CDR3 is CASSSGQGASEAFF. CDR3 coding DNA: TGTGCCAGCAGCTCAGGACAGGGGGCTTCTGAAGCTTTCTTT.

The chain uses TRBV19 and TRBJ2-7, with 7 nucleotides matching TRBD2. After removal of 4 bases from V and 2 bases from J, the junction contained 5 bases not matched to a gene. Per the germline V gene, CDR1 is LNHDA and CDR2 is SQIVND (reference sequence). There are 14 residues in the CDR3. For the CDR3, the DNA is TGTGCCAGTAGTAGGGGGGGACGTACCTACGAGCAGTACTTC. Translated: CASSRGGRTYEQYF.

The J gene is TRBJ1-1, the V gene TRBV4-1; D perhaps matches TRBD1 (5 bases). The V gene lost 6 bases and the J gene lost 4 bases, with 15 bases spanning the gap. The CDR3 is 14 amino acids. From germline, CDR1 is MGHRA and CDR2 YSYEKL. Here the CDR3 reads CASSDSQGGTEAFF. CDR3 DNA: TGCGCCAGCAGTGATTCCCAGGGTGGCACTGAAGCTTTCTTT.

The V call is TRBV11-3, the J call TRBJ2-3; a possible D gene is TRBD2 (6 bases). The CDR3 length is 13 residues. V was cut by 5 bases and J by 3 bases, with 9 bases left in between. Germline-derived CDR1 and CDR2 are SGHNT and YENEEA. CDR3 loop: CASSGRGTDTQYF. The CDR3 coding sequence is TGTGCCAGCAGCGGACGGGGGACAGATACGCAGTATTTT.

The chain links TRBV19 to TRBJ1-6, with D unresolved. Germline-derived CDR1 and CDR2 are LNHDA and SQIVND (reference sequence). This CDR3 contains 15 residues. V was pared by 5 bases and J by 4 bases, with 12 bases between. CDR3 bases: TGTGCCAGTAGTGAAGCAACCCCTTATAATTCACCCCTCCACTTT. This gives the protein CASSEATPYNSPLHF. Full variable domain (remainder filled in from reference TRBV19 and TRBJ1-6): DGGITQSPKYLFRKEGQNVTLSCEQNLNHDAMYWYRQDPGQGLRLIYYSQIVNDFQKGDIAEGYSVSREKKESFPLTVTSAQKNPTAFYLCASSEATPYNSPLHFGNGTRLTVT.

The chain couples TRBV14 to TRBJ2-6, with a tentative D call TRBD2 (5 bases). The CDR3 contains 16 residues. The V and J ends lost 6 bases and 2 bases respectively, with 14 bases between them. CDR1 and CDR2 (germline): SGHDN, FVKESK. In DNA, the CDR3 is TGTGCCAGCAGTTCCTGGAGGAAGGCTGGGGCCAACGTCCTGACTTTC. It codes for CASSSWRKAGANVLTF. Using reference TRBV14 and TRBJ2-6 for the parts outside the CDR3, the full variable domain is EAGVTQFPSHSVIEKGQTVTLRCDPISGHDNLYWYRRVMGKEIKFLLHFVKESKQDESGMPNNRFLAERTGGTYSTLKVQPAELEDSGVYFCASSSWRKAGANVLTFGAGSRLTVL.

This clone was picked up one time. CDR3 sequence: CAISRGRETEAFF. CDR3 in DNA: TGTGCCATCTCACGGGGGAGGGAGACTGAAGCTTTCTTT. This sequence joins TRBV27 and TRBJ1-1; a weak D match, TRBD1 (5 bases). Germline CDR1 MNHEY, CDR2 SMNVEV (reference sequence). The V end was cut by 10 bases, the J end by 5 bases, with 17 bases between. This CDR3 comprises 13 residues.

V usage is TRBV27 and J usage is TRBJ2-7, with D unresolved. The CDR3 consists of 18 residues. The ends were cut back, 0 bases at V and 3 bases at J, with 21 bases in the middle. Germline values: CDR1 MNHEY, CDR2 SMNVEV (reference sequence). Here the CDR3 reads CASSLSRTTTTESYEQYF. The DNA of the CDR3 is TGTGCCAGCAGTTTATCTCGAACCACAACGACGGAGAGCTACGAGCAGTACTTC.

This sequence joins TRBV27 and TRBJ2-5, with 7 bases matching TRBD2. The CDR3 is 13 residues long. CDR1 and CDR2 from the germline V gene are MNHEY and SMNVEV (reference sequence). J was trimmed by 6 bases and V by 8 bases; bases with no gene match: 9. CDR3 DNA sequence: TGTGCCAGCGGGTTCAGGGAGGGGAAGACCCAGTACTTC. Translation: CASGFREGKTQYF.

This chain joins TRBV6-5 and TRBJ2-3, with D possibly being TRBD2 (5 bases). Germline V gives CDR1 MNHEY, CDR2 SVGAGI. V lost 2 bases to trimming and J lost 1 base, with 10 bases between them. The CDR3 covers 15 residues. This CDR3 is CASSYRDYGTDTQYF. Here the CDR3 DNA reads TGTGCCAGCAGTTACCGCGACTACGGCACAGATACGCAGTATTTT.

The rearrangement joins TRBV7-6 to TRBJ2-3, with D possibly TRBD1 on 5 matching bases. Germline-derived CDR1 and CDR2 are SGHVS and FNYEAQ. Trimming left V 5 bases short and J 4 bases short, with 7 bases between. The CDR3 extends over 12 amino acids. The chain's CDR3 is CASSPGPDTQYF. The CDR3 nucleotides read TGTGCCAGCAGCCCAGGGCCAGATACGCAGTATTTT.

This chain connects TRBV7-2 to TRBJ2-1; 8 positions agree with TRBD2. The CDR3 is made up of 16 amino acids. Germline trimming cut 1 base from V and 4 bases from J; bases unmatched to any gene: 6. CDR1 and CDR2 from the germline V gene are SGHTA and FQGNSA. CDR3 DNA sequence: TGTGCCAGCAGCTTAGGGGCGGGGGGCAGATACAATGAGCAGTTCTTC. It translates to CASSLGAGGRYNEQFF.

The chain's CDR3 is CASSYSLGGDDSNQPQHF. The CDR3 DNA reads TGTGCCAGCAGCTACTCCCTCGGGGGTGACGATAGCAATCAGCCCCAGCATTTT. V is TRBV7-2 and J is TRBJ1-5; the D gene is possibly TRBD1 (5 bases). V lost 4 bases and J lost 0, with 19 bases in between. Germline-derived CDR1 and CDR2 are SGHTA and FQGNSA. This CDR3 region has 18 residues.

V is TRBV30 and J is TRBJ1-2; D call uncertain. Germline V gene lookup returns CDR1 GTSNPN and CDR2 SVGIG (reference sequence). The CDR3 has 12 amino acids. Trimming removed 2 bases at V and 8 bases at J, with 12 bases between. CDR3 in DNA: TGTGCCTGGAGTACTACGCGACGGGGCTACACCTTC. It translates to CAWSTTRRGYTF. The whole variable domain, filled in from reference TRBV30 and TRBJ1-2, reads SQTIHQWPATLVQPVGSPLSLECTVEGTSNPNLYWYRQAAGRGLQLLFYSVGIGQISSEVPQNLSASRPQDRQFILSSKKLLLSDSGFYLCAWSTTRRGYTFGSGTRLTVV.

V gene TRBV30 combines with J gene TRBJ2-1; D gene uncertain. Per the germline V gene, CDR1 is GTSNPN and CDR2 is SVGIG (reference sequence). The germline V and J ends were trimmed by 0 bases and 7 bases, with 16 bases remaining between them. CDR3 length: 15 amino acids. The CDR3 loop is CAWSVRLTPRNEQFF. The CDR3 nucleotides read TGTGCCTGGAGTGTACGTCTTACCCCGAGGAATGAGCAGTTCTTC.

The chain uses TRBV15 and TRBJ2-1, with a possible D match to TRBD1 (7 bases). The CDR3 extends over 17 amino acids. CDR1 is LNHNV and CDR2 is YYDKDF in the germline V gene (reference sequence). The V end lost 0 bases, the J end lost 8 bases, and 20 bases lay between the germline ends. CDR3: CATSRDVCRGALDEQFF. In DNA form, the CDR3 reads TGTGCCACCAGCAGAGATGTTTGCAGGGGGGCCCTCGATGAGCAGTTCTTC.